This passage covers 3 T cell receptor beta chains from one sample sequenced in a study of beta chain features in type 1 diabetes. The study reverse transcribed the entire isolated RNA, so it sequenced expressed TCRB transcripts. Measured with immunoSEQ multiplex PCR; TCRdb has only the in-frame clones, and not every one. There are around 44,000 clones in the sample; about half occur only once, and around 2.1% lies in the top ten. Material: Tregs from blood. All receptors come from a woman younger than 30 in good health.

This clone was recorded only once. This chain connects TRBV28 to TRBJ2-7; 9 bases are shared with TRBD1. From germline, CDR1 is MDHEN and CDR2 SYDVKM. The ends lost 0 bases at V and 0 bases at J; junction bases unmatched: 6. The length of the CDR3 is 17 residues. The CDR3 nucleotides read TGTGCCAGCAGTTTATGGGTTGGACAGGGGAGCTCCTACGAGCAGTACTTC. The encoded protein is CASSLWVGQGSSYEQYF.

This clone occurred a few times. This chain links TRBV9 with TRBJ2-7, with TRBD2 matching 7 bases. The CDR3 extends over 16 amino acids. CDR1 is SGDLS and CDR2 is YYNGEE in the germline V gene. The ends lost 0 bases at V and 6 bases at J; junction bases unmatched: 12. DNA of the CDR3: TGTGCCAGCAGCGTAGATGCGGGAGCAACCTGGGGCGAGCAGTACTTC. Amino acids: CASSVDAGATWGEQYF. The variable domain in full, with the rest retrieved from reference TRBV9 and TRBJ2-7, is DSGVTQTPKHLITATGQRVTLRCSPRSGDLSVYWYQQSLDQGLQFLIQYYNGEERAKGNILERFSAQQFPDLHSELNLSSLELGDSALYFCASSVDAGATWGEQYFGPGTRLTVT.

Only a few counts were recorded for this clone. The chain combines TRBV9 with TRBJ2-3; TRBD2 matches 8 bases. Germline assignment: CDR1 SGDLS and CDR2 YYNGEE. The CDR3 covers 15 residues. J gave up 4 bases and V 6 bases, and 10 bases lay outside the gene matches. The CDR3 coding sequence is TGTGCCAGCACCCCAAGCGGGAGAAGGGCAGATACGCAGTATTTT. This codes for CASTPSGRRADTQYF.